This T cell receptor (beta chain) was found in a study of T-cell reconstitution after alpha-beta-depleted transplantation in children. Trimming took off 5 bases at V and 2 bases at J, with 9 bases between the two ends. This CDR3 contains 13 residues. This clonotype was counted a few times. Molecular barcoding with unique molecular identifiers was used for the TCRbeta library. A single record per CDR3 protein comes from TCRdb applying MiXCR to the PCR reads. Counted here are about 360,000 distinct CDR3 sequences, about 14% occurring once; the ten biggest clones make up 4% to 5.5%. This receptor was identified in a human donor who donated a stem cell graft to a child with Fanconi anemia. The gene calls are TRBV12-3 or TRBV12-4 and TRBJ1-2; weak D call: TRBD1 (6 bases). Source: PBMCs, taken from the stem cell graft. This CDR3 reads CASSGQTNYGYTF. Here the CDR3 DNA reads TGTGCCAGCAGTGGACAGACGAACTATGGCTACACCTTC.